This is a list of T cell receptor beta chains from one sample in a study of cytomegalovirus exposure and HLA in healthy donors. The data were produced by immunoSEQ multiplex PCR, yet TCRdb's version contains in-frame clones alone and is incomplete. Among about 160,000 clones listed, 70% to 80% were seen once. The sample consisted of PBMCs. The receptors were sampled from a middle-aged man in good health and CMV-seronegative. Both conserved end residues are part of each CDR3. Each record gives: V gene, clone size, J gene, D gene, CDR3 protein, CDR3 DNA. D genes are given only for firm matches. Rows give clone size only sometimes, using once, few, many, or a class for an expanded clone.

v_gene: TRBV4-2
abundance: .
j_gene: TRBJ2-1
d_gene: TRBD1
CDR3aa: CASSQDPGTGAWNEQFF
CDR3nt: TGTGCCAGCAGCCAAGATCCCGGGACAGGGGCCTGGAATGAGCAGTTCTTC

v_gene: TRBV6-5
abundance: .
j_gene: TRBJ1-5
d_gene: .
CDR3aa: CASSRDTRNQPQHF
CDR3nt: TGTGCCAGCAGCCGAGACACCCGCAATCAGCCCCAGCATTTT

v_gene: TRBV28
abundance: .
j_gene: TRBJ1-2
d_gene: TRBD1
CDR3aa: CASRGTGRGYGYTF
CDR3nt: TGTGCCAGCAGAGGGACAGGGAGAGGCTATGGCTACACCTTC

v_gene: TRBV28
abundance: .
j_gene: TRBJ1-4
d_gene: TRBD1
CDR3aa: CASSPGTGAKANEKLFF
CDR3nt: TGTGCCAGCAGCCCCGGGACAGGGGCGAAGGCTAATGAAAAACTGTTTTTT

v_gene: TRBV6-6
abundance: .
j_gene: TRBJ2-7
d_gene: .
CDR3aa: CASRQTGSSYEQYF
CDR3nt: TGTGCCAGCAGGCAGACAGGATCATCCTACGAGCAGTACTTC

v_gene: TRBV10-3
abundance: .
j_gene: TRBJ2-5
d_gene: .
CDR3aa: CAIRGGETQYF
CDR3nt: TGTGCCATCAGGGGAGGAGAGACCCAGTACTTC

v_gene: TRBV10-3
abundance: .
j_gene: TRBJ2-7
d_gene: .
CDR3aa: CAISESTEGIYEQYF
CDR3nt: TGTGCCATCAGTGAGTCCACGGAGGGAATATACGAGCAGTACTTC

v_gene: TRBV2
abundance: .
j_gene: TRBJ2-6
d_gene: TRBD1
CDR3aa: CASSERGTGSGANGLTF
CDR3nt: TGTGCCAGCAGTGAAAGGGGGACAGGGTCTGGGGCCAACGGCCTGACTTTC

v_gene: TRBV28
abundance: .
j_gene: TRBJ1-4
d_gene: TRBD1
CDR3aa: CASSLGGTGDEKLFF
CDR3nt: TGTGCCAGCAGCCTCGGCGGGACAGGGGATGAAAAACTGTTTTTT

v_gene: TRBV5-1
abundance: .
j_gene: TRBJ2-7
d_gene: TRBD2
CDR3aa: CASSLGGGRRDSYEQYF
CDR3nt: TGCGCCAGCAGCTTGGGGGGGGGTCGGCGGGACTCCTACGAGCAGTACTTC

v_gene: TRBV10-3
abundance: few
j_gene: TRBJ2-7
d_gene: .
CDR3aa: CAISPDGSLGHEQYF
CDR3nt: TGTGCCATCTCCCCCGATGGCTCCCTGGGCCACGAGCAGTACTTC

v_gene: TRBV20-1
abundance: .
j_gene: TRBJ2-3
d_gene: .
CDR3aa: CSVGADTQYF
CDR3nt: TGCAGTGTAGGGGCAGATACGCAGTATTTT